What follows is one T cell receptor beta chain and its context. No antigen is known for it. The read is 3 residues too short to cover the CDR3 end, so that end is filled in from the germline J gene. This entry is derived from a study of T cells in women clearing cervical HPV infection. Study information: No precancer developed; the control's incident HPV16 infection cleared within 12 months. For cases, blood was sampled a median about 160 days after lesion detection, interquartile range roughly 80 to 220 days.

The germline V gene has CDR1 DFQATT and CDR2 SNEGSKA (reference sequence). With 5 bases clipped from V and 2 bases from J, the junction kept 6 bases outside the gene matches. This CDR3 contains 14 residues. Method: immunoSEQ multiplex PCR; TCRdb's copy keeps in-frame clones and lacks some. Its clone listing holds approximately 23,000 clones. Whole-study findings and limits: Richness differences could reflect unmeasured T-cell content per sample.

Prevalent HPV16 infections were excluded; only incident single HPV16 infections included. V is TRBV20-1 and J is TRBJ2-1; 7 bases align to TRBD2. The specimen was blood buffy coat. The sequence derives from a woman between 18 and 75 years old with a cervical HPV16 infection that either progressed to CIN3+ or cleared (not recorded which). Here the CDR3 reads CSAFTSEPYNEQFF. The DNA read from the CDR3 is TGCAGTGCTTTTACTAGCGAACCCTACAATGAG.